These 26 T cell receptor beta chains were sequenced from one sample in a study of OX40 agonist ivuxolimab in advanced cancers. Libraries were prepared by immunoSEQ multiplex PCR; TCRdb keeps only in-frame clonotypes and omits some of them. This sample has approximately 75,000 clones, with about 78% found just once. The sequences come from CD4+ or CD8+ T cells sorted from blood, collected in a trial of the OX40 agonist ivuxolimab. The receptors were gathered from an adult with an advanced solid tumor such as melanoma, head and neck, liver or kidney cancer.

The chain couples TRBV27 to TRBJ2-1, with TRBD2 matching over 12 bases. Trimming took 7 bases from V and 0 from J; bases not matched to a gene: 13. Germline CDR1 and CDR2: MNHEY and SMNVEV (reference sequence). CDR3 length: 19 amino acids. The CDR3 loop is CASKPGLAGTLSSYNEQFF. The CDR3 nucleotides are TGTGCCAGCAAACCAGGACTAGCGGGAACCCTTAGCTCCTACAATGAGCAGTTCTTC.

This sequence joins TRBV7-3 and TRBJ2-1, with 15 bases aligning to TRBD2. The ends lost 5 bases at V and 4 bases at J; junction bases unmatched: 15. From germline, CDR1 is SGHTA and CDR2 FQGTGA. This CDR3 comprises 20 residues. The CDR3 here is CASSLSGTSGRPGAYNEQFF. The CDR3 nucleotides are TGTGCCAGCAGCCTGTCCGGGACTAGCGGGAGGCCGGGGGCTTACAATGAGCAGTTCTTC.

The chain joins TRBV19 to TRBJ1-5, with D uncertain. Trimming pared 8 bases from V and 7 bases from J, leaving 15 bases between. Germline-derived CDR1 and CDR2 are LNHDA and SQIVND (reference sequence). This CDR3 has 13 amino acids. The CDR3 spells CASQSNPKQPQHF. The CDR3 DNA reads TGTGCCAGTCAATCAAACCCGAAGCAGCCCCAGCATTTT.

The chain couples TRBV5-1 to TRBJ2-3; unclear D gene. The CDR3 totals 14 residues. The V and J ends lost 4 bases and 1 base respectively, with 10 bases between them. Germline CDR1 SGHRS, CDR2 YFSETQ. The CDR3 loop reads CASSPEPGTDTQYF. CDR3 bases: TGCGCCAGCAGCCCGGAACCTGGCACAGATACGCAGTATTTT. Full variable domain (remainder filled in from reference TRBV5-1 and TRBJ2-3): KAGVTQTPRYLIKTRGQQVTLSCSPISGHRSVSWYQQTPGQGLQFLFEYFSETQRNKGNFPGRFSGRQFSNSRSEMNVSTLELGDSALYLCASSPEPGTDTQYFGPGTRLTVL.

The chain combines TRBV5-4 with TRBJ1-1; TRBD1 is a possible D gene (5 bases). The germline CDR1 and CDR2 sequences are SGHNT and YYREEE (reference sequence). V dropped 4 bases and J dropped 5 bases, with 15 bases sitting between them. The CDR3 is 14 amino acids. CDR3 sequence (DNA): TGTGCCAGCAGCCCCAGGGAGATAGGGACTGAAGCTTTCTTT. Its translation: CASSPREIGTEAFF.

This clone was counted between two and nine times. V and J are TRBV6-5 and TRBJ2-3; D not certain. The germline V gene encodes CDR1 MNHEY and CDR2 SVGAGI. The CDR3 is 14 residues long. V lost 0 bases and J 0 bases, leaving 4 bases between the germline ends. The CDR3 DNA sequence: TGTGCCAGCAGTTACTCGAGGAGCACAGATACGCAGTATTTT. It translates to CASSYSRSTDTQYF.

Written as DNA, the CDR3 is TGCGCCAGCAGCTTGGCGGGAGGGAACTACGAGCAGTACTTC. Its protein is CASSLAGGNYEQYF. This chain uses TRBV5-1 with TRBJ2-7; TRBD2 agrees at 8 bases. The CDR3 has 14 amino acids. V was clipped by 0 bases and J by 3 bases; unmatched bases: 2. Germline CDR1 reads SGHRS; CDR2 reads YFSETQ. The whole variable domain, filled in from reference TRBV5-1 and TRBJ2-7, reads KAGVTQTPRYLIKTRGQQVTLSCSPISGHRSVSWYQQTPGQGLQFLFEYFSETQRNKGNFPGRFSGRQFSNSRSEMNVSTLELGDSALYLCASSLAGGNYEQYFGPGTRLTVT.

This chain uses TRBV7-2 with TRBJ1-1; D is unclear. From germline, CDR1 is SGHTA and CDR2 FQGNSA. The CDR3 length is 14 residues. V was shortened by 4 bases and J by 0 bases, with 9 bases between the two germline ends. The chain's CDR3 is CASSSHGLNTEAFF. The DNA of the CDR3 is TGTGCCAGCAGCTCCCATGGACTGAACACTGAAGCTTTCTTT.

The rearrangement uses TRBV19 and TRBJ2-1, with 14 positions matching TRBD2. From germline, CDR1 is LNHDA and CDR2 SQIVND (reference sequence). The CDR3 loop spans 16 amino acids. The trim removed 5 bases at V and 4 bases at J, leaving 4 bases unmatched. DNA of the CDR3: TGTGCCAGTAGTCCTGGACTAGCGGGGGGATACAATGAGCAGTTCTTC. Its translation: CASSPGLAGGYNEQFF.

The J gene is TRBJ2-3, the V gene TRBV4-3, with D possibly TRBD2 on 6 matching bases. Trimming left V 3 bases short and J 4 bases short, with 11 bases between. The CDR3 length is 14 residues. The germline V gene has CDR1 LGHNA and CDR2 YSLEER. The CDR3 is CASSQGGSADTQYF. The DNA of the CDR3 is TGCGCCAGCAGCCAGGGGGGATCCGCAGATACGCAGTATTTT.

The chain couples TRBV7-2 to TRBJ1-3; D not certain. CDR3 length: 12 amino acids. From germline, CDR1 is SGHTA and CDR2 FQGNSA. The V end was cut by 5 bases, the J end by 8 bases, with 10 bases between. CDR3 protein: CASSLSRDTIYF. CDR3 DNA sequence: TGTGCCAGCAGCCTTTCTAGGGACACCATATATTTT. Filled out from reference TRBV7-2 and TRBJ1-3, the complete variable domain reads GAGVSQSPSNKVTEKGKDVELRCDPISGHTALYWYRQSLGQGLEFLIYFQGNSAPDKSGLPSDRFSAERTGGSVSTLTIQRTQQEDSAVYLCASSLSRDTIYFGEGSWLTVV.

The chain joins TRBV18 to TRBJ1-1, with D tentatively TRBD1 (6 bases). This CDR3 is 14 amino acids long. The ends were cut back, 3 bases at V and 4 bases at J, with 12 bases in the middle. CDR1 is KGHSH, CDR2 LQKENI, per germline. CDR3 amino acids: CASSPGGGSTEAFF. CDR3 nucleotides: TGTGCCAGCTCACCGGGGGGCGGGAGCACTGAAGCTTTCTTT.

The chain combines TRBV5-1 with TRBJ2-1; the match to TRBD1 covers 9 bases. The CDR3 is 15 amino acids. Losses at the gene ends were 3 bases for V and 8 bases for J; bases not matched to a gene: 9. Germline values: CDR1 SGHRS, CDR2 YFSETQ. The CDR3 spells CASSSPGQGVDEQFF. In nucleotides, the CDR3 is TGCGCCAGCAGCTCACCGGGACAGGGTGTTGATGAGCAGTTCTTC.

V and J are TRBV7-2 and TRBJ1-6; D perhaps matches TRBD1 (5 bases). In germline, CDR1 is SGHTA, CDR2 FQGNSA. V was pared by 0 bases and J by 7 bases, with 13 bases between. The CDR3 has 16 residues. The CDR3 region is CASSLARGQLNSPLHF. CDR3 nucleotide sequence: TGTGCCAGCAGCTTAGCGCGTGGACAATTAAATTCACCCCTCCACTTT.

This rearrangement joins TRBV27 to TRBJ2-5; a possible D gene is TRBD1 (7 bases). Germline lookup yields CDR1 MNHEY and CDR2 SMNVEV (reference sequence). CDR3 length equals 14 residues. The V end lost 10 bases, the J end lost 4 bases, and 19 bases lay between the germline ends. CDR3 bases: TGTGCCACCCGACCCTCAGGGGGGTTAGAGACCCAGTACTTC. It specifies CATRPSGGLETQYF.

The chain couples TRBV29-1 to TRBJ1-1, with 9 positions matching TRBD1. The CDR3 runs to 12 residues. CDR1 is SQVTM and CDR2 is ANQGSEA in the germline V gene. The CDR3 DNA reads TGCAGTACTACCCGGGACAGGGCTGAAGCTTTCTTT. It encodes CSTTRDRAEAFF.

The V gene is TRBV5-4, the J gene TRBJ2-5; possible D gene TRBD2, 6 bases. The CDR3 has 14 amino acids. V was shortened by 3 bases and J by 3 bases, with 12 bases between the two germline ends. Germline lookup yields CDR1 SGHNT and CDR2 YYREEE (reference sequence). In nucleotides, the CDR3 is TGTGCCAGCAGCTCGGGAGCCAGGGAAGAGACCCAGTACTTC. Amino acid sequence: CASSSGAREETQYF.

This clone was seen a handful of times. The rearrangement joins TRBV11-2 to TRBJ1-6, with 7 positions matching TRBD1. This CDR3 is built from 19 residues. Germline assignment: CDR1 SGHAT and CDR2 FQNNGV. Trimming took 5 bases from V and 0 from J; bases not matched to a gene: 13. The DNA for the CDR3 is TGTGCCAGCAGCGGACACGATCTGACAGGGAGCTCCTATAATTCACCCCTCCACTTT. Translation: CASSGHDLTGSSYNSPLHF.

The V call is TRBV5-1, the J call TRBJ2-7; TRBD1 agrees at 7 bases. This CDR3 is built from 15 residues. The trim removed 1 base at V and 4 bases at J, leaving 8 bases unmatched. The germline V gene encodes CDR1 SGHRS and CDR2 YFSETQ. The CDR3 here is CASSLPAGGNYEQYF. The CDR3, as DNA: TGCGCCAGCAGCTTGCCGGCAGGGGGTAATTACGAGCAGTACTTC.

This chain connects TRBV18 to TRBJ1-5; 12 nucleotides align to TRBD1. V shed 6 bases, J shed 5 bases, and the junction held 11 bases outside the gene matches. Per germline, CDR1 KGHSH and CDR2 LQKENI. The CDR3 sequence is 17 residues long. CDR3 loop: CASSSGGQGARYQPQHF. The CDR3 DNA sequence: TGTGCCAGCTCTTCGGGGGGACAGGGGGCCCGTTATCAGCCCCAGCATTTT. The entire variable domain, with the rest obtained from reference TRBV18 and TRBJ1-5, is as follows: NAGVMQNPRHLVRRRGQEARLRCSPMKGHSHVYWYRQLPEEGLKFMVYLQKENIIDESGMPKERFSAEFPKEGPSILRIQQVVRGDSAAYFCASSSGGQGARYQPQHFGDGTRLSIL.

CDR3 sequence reads: CASSVVSGGYNEQFF. DNA for the CDR3: TGTGCCAGCAGCGTAGTTAGCGGGGGATACAATGAGCAGTTCTTC. This chain connects TRBV9 to TRBJ2-1, with 9 nucleotides matching TRBD2. CDR3 length equals 15 residues. V gave up 0 bases and J gave up 4 bases; unmatched junction bases: 2. Germline V gene sequence: CDR1 SGDLS, CDR2 YYNGEE.

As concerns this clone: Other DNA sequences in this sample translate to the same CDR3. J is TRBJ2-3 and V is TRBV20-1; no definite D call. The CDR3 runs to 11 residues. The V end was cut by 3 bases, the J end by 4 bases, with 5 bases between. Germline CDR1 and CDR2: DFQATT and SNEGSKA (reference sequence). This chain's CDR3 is CSARDPDTQYF. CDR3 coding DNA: TGCAGTGCTAGGGATCCAGATACGCAGTATTTT.

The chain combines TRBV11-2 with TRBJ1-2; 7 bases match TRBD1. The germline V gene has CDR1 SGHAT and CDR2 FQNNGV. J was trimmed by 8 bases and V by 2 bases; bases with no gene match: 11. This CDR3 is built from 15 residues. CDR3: CASSLRTDRAEGYTF. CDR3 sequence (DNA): TGTGCCAGCAGCTTAAGGACAGACAGGGCGGAGGGCTACACCTTC.

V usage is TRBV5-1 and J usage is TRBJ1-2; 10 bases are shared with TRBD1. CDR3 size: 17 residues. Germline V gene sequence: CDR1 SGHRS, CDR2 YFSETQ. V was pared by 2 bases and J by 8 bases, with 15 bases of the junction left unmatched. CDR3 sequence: CASSFSGQGSDFGGYTF. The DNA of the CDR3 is TGCGCCAGCAGCTTCTCGGGACAGGGGTCAGACTTCGGCGGCTACACCTTC. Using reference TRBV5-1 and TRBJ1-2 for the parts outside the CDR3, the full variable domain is KAGVTQTPRYLIKTRGQQVTLSCSPISGHRSVSWYQQTPGQGLQFLFEYFSETQRNKGNFPGRFSGRQFSNSRSEMNVSTLELGDSALYLCASSFSGQGSDFGGYTFGSGTRLTVV.

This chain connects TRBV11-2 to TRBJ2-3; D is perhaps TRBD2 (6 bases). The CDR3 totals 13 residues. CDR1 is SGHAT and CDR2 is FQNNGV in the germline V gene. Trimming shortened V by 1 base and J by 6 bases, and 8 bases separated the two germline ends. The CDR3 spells CASSLGGEDTQYF. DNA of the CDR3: TGTGCCAGCAGCTTAGGGGGGGAGGATACGCAGTATTTT.

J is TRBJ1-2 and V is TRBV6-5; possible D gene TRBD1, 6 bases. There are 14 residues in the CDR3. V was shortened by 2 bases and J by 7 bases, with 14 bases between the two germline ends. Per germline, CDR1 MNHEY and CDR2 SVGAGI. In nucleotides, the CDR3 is TGTGCCAGCAGTTACCGCGACAGGATGGGTGGCTACACCTTC. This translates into CASSYRDRMGGYTF.